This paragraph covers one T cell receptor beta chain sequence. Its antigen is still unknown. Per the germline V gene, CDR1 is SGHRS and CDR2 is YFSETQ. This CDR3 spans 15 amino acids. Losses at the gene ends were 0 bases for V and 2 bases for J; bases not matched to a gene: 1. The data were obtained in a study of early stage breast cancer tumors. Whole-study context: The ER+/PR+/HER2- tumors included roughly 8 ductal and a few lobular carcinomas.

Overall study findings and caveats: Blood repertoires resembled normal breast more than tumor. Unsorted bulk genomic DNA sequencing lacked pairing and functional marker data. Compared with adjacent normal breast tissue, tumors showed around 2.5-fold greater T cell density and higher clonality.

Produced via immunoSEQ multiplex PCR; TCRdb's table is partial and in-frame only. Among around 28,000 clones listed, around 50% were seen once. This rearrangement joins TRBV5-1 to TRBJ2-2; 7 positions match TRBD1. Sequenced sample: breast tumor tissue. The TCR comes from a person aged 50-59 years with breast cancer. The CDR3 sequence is CASSLGTGNTGELFF. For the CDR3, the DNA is TGCGCCAGCAGCTTGGGGACAGGAAACACCGGGGAGCTGTTTTTT.